The clone carrying this T cell receptor beta chain has ten or more counts. Its antigen remains unidentified. These data belong to a study of identical twins. Study conclusions and caveats: Insertions were fewer in abundant cord blood beta clonotypes, whereas memory repertoires showed none of this pattern.

V dropped 4 bases and J dropped 7; count of bases not matched to a gene: 14. This CDR3 is built from 17 residues. From germline, CDR1 is LGHDT and CDR2 YNNKEL (reference sequence). TCRdb analysed the 5' RACE reads with MiXCR anew, one entry per CDR3 protein. The data show 350,000 to 450,000 distinct CDR3 sequences, around 18% seen once. The chain uses TRBV3-1 and TRBJ2-2, with TRBD2 identical over 8 bases. The receptor's source is a man aged 50 to 60 in good health. The specimen was naive T cells sorted from blood. Here the CDR3 reads CASSLLAGGGLGGELFF. The CDR3 DNA sequence: TGTGCCAGCAGCCTCCTTGCCGGGGGGGGCCTTGGCGGGGAGCTGTTTTTT.